These 5 T cell receptor beta chains came from one sample sequenced in a study of cytomegalovirus exposure and HLA in healthy donors. 60 Vbeta and 13 Jbeta primers were used in PCR. Only in-frame clones appear in the TCRdb table, and some are missing; sequencing was by immunoSEQ multiplex PCR. The table records roughly 130,000 clones, 55% to 75% of them present only once. The sequencing sample was made of PBMCs. These TCRs come from a young man in good health and CMV-seropositive.

Worth noting for this clone: Relative to the germline gene, one junction end is altered; a read error may explain this. J is TRBJ1-1 and V is TRBV7-3, with 9 bases identical to TRBD1. CDR1 is SGHTA, CDR2 FQGTGA, per germline. The CDR3 is made up of 14 amino acids. The CDR3 spells CASSSGTGNAEAFF. The DNA of the CDR3 is TGTGCCAGCAGCTCCGGGACAGGGAACGCTGAAGCTTTCTTT.

The V gene is TRBV28, the J gene TRBJ1-1; TRBD1 might be the D (5 bases). The V end lost 6 bases, the J end lost 1 base, and 15 bases lay between the germline ends. CDR1 MDHEN and CDR2 SYDVKM come from the germline V gene. The CDR3 has 15 residues. The CDR3 DNA reads TGTGCCAGCAGCCCAACAGGTAGGGGGAACACTGAAGCTTTCTTT. Protein: CASSPTGRGNTEAFF. Looking up the rest from reference TRBV28 and TRBJ1-1 gives the full variable domain: DVKVTQSSRYLVKRTGEKVFLECVQDMDHENMFWYRQDPGLGLRLIYFSYDVKMKEKGDIPEGYSVSREKKERFSLILESASTNQTSMYLCASSPTGRGNTEAFFGQGTRLTVV.

The chain uses TRBV2 and TRBJ2-7; TRBD1 matches 9 bases. After removal of 6 bases from V and 2 bases from J, the junction contained 8 bases not matched to a gene. The CDR3 consists of 15 residues. CDR1 and CDR2 from the germline V gene are SNHLY and FYNNEI. CDR3 sequence reads: CASREPRDRAYEQYF. CDR3 nucleotides: TGTGCCAGCAGAGAACCCCGGGACAGGGCCTACGAGCAGTACTTC.

The chain employs TRBV6-6 and TRBJ1-3; D is unclear. This CDR3 has 16 amino acids. With 2 bases removed from V and 0 bases from J, the gap between germline ends came to 11 bases. Germline V gene data show CDR1 as MNHNY and CDR2 as SVGAGI (reference sequence). CDR3 sequence reads: CASSYGEWSSGNTIYF. CDR3 DNA: TGTGCCAGCAGTTACGGGGAGTGGAGCTCTGGAAACACCATATATTTT.

V and J are TRBV10-1 and TRBJ2-7, with 11 bases fitting TRBD1. Germline V gene lookup returns CDR1 WNHNN and CDR2 SYGVQD (reference sequence). Germline trimming cut 6 bases from V and 2 bases from J; bases unmatched to any gene: 21. CDR3 length: 20 amino acids. CDR3 coding DNA: TGCGCCAGCAGCCCCAAAAAAGGGACAGGGGGGGGTTTTGGGCCCTACGAGCAGTACTTC. This sequence encodes CASSPKKGTGGGFGPYEQYF.